Listed below are T cell receptor beta chains from one sample, sequenced in a study of blood T cell repertoires in COVID-19. Assay used: immunoSEQ multiplex PCR; TCRdb lists only in-frame clones, some missing. Here the sample spans some 150,000 clones, about 86% being singletons. The sample consisted of peripheral blood. The source of these receptors is a woman aged 60-75 years with acute or convalescent COVID-19. Each CDR3 is given with its conserved first and last residue. D genes are given only for firm matches. Where a row states a size, it is once, few, many or the class of an expanded clone; other rows omit it.

14	TRBV19	NA	once	TRBJ2-4	CASSIGQNENIQYF	TGTGCCAGTAGTATAGGACAGAATGAGAACATTCAGTACTTC
12	TRBV11-3	NA	NA	TRBJ1-2	CASSLGGSGYTF	TGTGCCAGCAGCTTAGGCGGGAGCGGCTACACCTTC
16	TRBV11-3	TRBD1	NA	TRBJ2-7	CAMTRGQGKSSYEQYF	TGTGCTATGACTAGAGGACAGGGAAAGAGCTCCTACGAGCAGTACTTC
15	TRBV7-9	TRBD1	NA	TRBJ2-1	CASSLDRGAYNEQFF	TGTGCCAGCAGCTTAGACAGGGGCGCCTACAATGAGCAGTTCTTC
15	TRBV28	TRBD1	NA	TRBJ1-2	CASSITGADHYGYTF	TGTGCCAGCAGTATTACAGGGGCGGATCACTATGGCTACACCTTC
14	TRBV7-6	NA	NA	TRBJ1-4	CASSSGPTGEKLFF	TGTGCCAGCAGTTCCGGACCTACGGGGGAAAAACTGTTTTTT
16	TRBV5-6	TRBD2	NA	TRBJ2-2	CASSQLAGINTGELFF	TGTGCCAGCAGCCAGCTAGCGGGTATTAACACCGGGGAGCTGTTTTTT
15	TRBV5-3	NA	NA	TRBJ2-7	CARSANGGISYEQYF	TGTGCCAGAAGCGCCAATGGGGGGATCTCCTACGAGCAGTACTTC
18	TRBV24-1	TRBD1	NA	TRBJ2-2	CATSEPTGGVANTGELFF	TGTGCCACCAGTGAGCCCACAGGGGGAGTAGCGAACACCGGGGAGCTGTTTTTT
14	TRBV14	TRBD1	NA	TRBJ1-6	CASSRQGARSPLHF	TGTGCCAGCAGCCGACAGGGGGCGAGGTCACCCCTCCACTTT
14	TRBV7-6	NA	NA	TRBJ1-1	CASSETGRNTEAFF	TGTGCCAGCAGTGAGACAGGCAGGAACACTGAAGCTTTCTTT
17	TRBV4-1	NA	many	TRBJ1-6	CASSQGGAGQYNSPLHF	TGCGCCAGCAGCCAAGGGGGTGCCGGACAGTATAATTCACCCCTCCACTTT
11	TRBV6-6	NA	NA	TRBJ2-2	CASTWGAELFF	TGTGCCAGCACCTGGGGAGCGGAGCTGTTTTTT
13	TRBV7-6	TRBD1	NA	TRBJ2-7	CASRPGQGYEQYF	TGTGCCAGCAGACCCGGACAGGGGTACGAGCAGTACTTC
14	TRBV6-5	TRBD1	NA	TRBJ1-4	CASTEGTGSEKLFF	TGTGCCAGCACCGAGGGGACAGGGTCTGAAAAACTGTTTTTT
18	TRBV7-9	TRBD1	few	TRBJ1-2	CASSFRGGGSGANYGYTF	TGTGCCAGCAGCTTTAGAGGAGGGGGCTCCGGGGCTAACTATGGCTACACCTTC
14	TRBV7-9	NA	NA	TRBJ2-7	CASSLSDSAYEQYF	TGTGCCAGCAGCTTATCCGACTCAGCCTACGAGCAGTACTTC
16	TRBV5-1	TRBD1	once	TRBJ2-2	CASSFTTGARAGELFF	TGCGCCAGCAGCTTCACGACAGGGGCGAGAGCCGGGGAGCTGTTTTTT
16	TRBV27	NA	NA	TRBJ1-5	CASSLSGGGSGQPQHF	TGTGCCAGCAGTTTATCGGGGGGGGGATCGGGTCAGCCCCAGCATTTT
15	TRBV6-1	NA	NA	TRBJ2-2	CASSEARGLTGELFF	TGTGCCAGCAGTGAAGCACGGGGGTTAACCGGGGAGCTGTTTTTT
14	TRBV6-5	NA	NA	TRBJ1-1	CATSLPGHHTEAFF	TGTGCCACCAGCTTGCCGGGACACCACACTGAAGCTTTCTTT
16	TRBV9	NA	NA	TRBJ1-2	CASSVDVGPGVYGYTF	TGTGCCAGCAGCGTAGATGTTGGCCCGGGGGTCTATGGCTACACCTTC
23	TRBV27	NA	NA	TRBJ2-3	CASSFRAQAAWGLLSSSTDTQYF	TGTGCCAGCAGTTTCCGAGCCCAAGCTGCCTGGGGACTCCTAAGTAGTAGCACAGATACGCAGTATTTT
16	TRBV3-1/TRBV3-2	TRBD2	NA	TRBJ2-3	CASSAAGGGAKDTQYF	TGTGCCAGCAGCGCAGCGGGCGGGGGGGCGAAAGATACGCAGTATTTT
12	TRBV30	NA	NA	TRBJ1-1	CAREQGNTEAFF	TGTGCCCGAGAACAGGGGAACACTGAAGCTTTCTTT
16	TRBV7-9	NA	NA	TRBJ1-2	CASSSSEGKNSYGYTF	TGTGCCAGCAGCTCTTCCGAGGGAAAGAACTCCTATGGCTACACCTTC
17	TRBV5-1	TRBD2	NA	TRBJ2-3	CASSSGLAGVSTDTQYF	TGCGCCAGCAGCTCGGGACTAGCGGGAGTTAGCACAGATACGCAGTATTTT
14	TRBV2	TRBD2	many	TRBJ2-2	CASMERDLHGELFF	TGTGCCAGCATGGAGCGGGACTTGCACGGGGAGCTGTTTTTT
15	TRBV3-1/TRBV3-2	NA	NA	TRBJ1-1	CASSWARALNTEAFF	TGTGCCAGCAGCTGGGCGCGGGCACTGAACACTGAAGCTTTCTTT
15	TRBV5-1	NA	few	TRBJ2-2	CASSSGQTWAGELFF	TGCGCCAGCAGCAGCGGACAGACCTGGGCCGGGGAGCTGTTTTTT